The entry that follows covers one TCR beta chain sequence. Its antigen is unknown. The data originate from a study of cytomegalovirus exposure and HLA in healthy donors. The PCR contained 60 Vbeta and 13 Jbeta primers. Method: immunoSEQ multiplex PCR; TCRdb's copy keeps in-frame clones and lacks some. The table includes about 190,000 clones, roughly four fifths detected once. Study conclusions and caveats: TCR beta V segments were, for the most part, productive about 87% or about 30% of the time in an earlier analysis. Associated with cytomegalovirus, according to the listing, were around 160 TCR beta chains. The authors assumed roughly uniform sequencing depth across donors for presence/absence analyses.

The sequence derives from a woman in her 30s in good health and CMV-seropositive. The sample taken for sequencing was PBMCs.

The chain's CDR3 is CASSGGSGIRTYEQYF. The CDR3 region has the DNA TGCGCCAGCAGCGGGGGGAGCGGGATACGAACCTACGAGCAGTACTTC. The chain recombines TRBV5-1 with TRBJ2-7; 7 nucleotides match TRBD2. Germline loops: CDR1 SGHRS, CDR2 YFSETQ. The CDR3 length is 16 residues. With V trimmed by 4 bases and J by 2 bases, 12 bases remained unmatched.